The clone carrying this TCR beta chain appeared many times. Its antigen is currently unknown. Semi-nested PCR with Nested Universal Primer A followed constant-region reverse priming of full-length variable regions. One entry per CDR3 protein, called by TCRdb with MiXCR from the 5' RACE reads. The sample lists tens of thousands of distinct CDR3 sequences, 25% to 30% occurring once. Overall study results and limits: The TCR gene usage of tumor memory CD4+ T cells clustered together with blood and lymph node memory CD4+ cells and with lymph node naive CD4+ cells. Tumor Treg TCRs overlapped most with tumor naive CD4+ cells.

Trimming left V 7 bases short and J 4 bases short, with 20 bases between. This CDR3 is built from 16 residues. Germline CDR1 SGHAT, CDR2 FQDESV (reference sequence). Naive CD4+ T cells were purified with Tregs depleted by CD25. This chain connects TRBV11-1 to TRBJ2-1; tentatively, D is TRBD1 or TRBD2 (6 bases each). The sample taken for sequencing was naive CD4+ T cells sorted from blood. As to subset: naive CD4+ T cells, CD4+CD45RA+CD25-. This TCR was sampled from a female donor with breast cancer. The CDR3 reads CASTSGGARRYNEQFF. The CDR3 bases are TGTGCCAGCACCTCCGGGGGCGCCCGAAGATACAATGAGCAGTTCTTC.